This T cell receptor beta chain was documented in a study of response to subunit inactivated influenza vaccine. Trimming cost V 1 base and J 10 bases, with 12 bases left between them. The CDR3 runs 13 residues. CDR1 LGHDT and CDR2 YNNKEL come from the germline V gene (reference sequence). About this clonotype itself: Antigen unknown.

TCRdb called the RT-PCR reads again in MiXCR, with one record for every CDR3 protein. Counted here are some 500,000 distinct CDR3 sequences, over 25% occurring once; the ten biggest clones make up approximately 2%. Study-wide points: The authors offered the suggestion that each seasonal influenza vaccination recruits few new T cells.

The sample in question was CD4+ T cells sorted from PBMCs, obtained around 5 days after vaccination. The sequence derives from a man aged 50-59 years who received an inactivated influenza vaccine. The chain carries TRBV3-1 and TRBJ2-3, with unresolved D. The DNA of the CDR3 is TGTGCCAGCAGCCAAGTTCACCGGGCCGCGCAGTATTTT. Translating gives CASSQVHRAAQYF.